A single sample is the source of the 25 T cell receptor beta chains below, sequenced in a study of blood T cell repertoires in COVID-19. Sequencing used immunoSEQ multiplex PCR; TCRdb keeps in-frame clones, though not all of them. The repertoire consists of around 250,000 clones, with approximately 87% occurring once and the leading ten covering 6.2%. Sequencing used peripheral blood. These receptors all stem from a man aged 55 to 70 with acute or convalescent COVID-19.

This rearrangement joins TRBV19 to TRBJ1-5; D is possibly TRBD1 (6 bases). With 5 bases removed from V and 7 bases from J, the gap between germline ends came to 9 bases. CDR1 LNHDA and CDR2 SQIVND come from the germline V gene (reference sequence). The CDR3 runs to 12 residues. Written as DNA, the CDR3 is TGTGCCAGTAGTCTCAGGGGCCAGCCCCAGCATTTT. Protein product: CASSLRGQPQHF.

This clone has only one observation. This sequence joins TRBV21-1 and TRBJ2-7; TRBD2, the table's D call, was not compared with the DNA. TRBV21-1 is a pseudogene segment. The CDR3 has 15 amino acids. The CDR3 is CASSTSHGGMDEQYF. The CDR3 DNA reads TGTGCCAGCAGCACCTCGCACGGGGGTATGGACGAGCAGTACTTC.

The chain has TRBV6-5 and TRBJ2-5; 8 bases are shared with TRBD1. The CDR3 covers 15 residues. The junction had 11 bases not matched to a gene; V was cut back by 5 bases and J by 6 bases. Germline values: CDR1 MNHEY, CDR2 SVGAGI. CDR3 in amino acids: CASSTDRGGWKTQYF. The CDR3 DNA sequence: TGTGCCAGCAGTACAGACAGGGGCGGGTGGAAGACCCAGTACTTC.

J is TRBJ1-1 and V is TRBV18; D is possibly TRBD1 (6 bases). V shed 3 bases and J shed 2 bases, with 10 bases lying between them. The V gene's germline CDR1 is KGHSH and CDR2 LQKENI. This CDR3 comprises 14 residues. CDR3 amino acids: CASSPTGPNTEAFF. CDR3 in DNA: TGTGCCAGCTCACCGACAGGACCCAACACTGAAGCTTTCTTT.

This chain connects TRBV19 to TRBJ2-7; the match to TRBD2 covers 7 bases. Germline trimming cut 2 bases from V and 3 bases from J; bases unmatched to any gene: 7. The CDR3 is made up of 15 amino acids. Germline values: CDR1 LNHDA, CDR2 SQIVND (reference sequence). CDR3 loop: CASSIRRGRGYEQYF. CDR3 DNA: TGTGCCAGTAGTATACGGCGCGGGAGAGGCTACGAGCAGTACTTC.

This chain uses TRBV28 with TRBJ1-2; D remains unclear. This CDR3 spans 13 amino acids. The germline V and J ends were trimmed by 7 bases and 2 bases, with 11 bases remaining between them. Germline V gives CDR1 MDHEN, CDR2 SYDVKM. CDR3 nucleotides: TGTGCCAGCACCCTCCAGGAAAACTATGGCTACACCTTC. This sequence encodes CASTLQENYGYTF.

J is TRBJ2-7 and V is TRBV7-9; the D gene is possibly TRBD1 (6 bases). Germline CDR1 is SEHNR and CDR2 is FQNEAQ (reference sequence). V was trimmed by 1 base and J by 6 bases, leaving 10 bases between them. This CDR3 spans 13 amino acids. The CDR3 protein is CASSLVGGGEQYF. The CDR3 DNA reads TGTGCCAGCAGCTTAGTAGGGGGTGGCGAGCAGTACTTC.

In its sample, this clone was seen once. This rearrangement joins TRBV28 to TRBJ1-2; D gene ambiguous. Per germline, CDR1 MDHEN and CDR2 SYDVKM. There are 14 residues in the CDR3. Trimming took 6 bases from V and 2 from J, leaving 13 bases between them. This CDR3 is CASSSGRRNYGYTF. The CDR3 DNA follows: TGTGCCAGCAGCTCCGGACGGAGGAACTATGGCTACACCTTC.

The chain joins TRBV11-2 to TRBJ2-7; the D is unclear. The CDR3 is 12 amino acids. Germline V lookup: CDR1 SGHAT, CDR2 FQNNGV. The ends were cut back, 2 bases at V and 2 bases at J, with 4 bases in the middle. The CDR3 loop reads CASSLSAYEQYF. CDR3 DNA sequence: TGTGCCAGCAGCTTATCAGCCTACGAGCAGTACTTC.

This sequence joins TRBV7-8 and TRBJ2-1; D gene ambiguous. Germline V gene sequence: CDR1 SGHVS, CDR2 FQNEAQ. V gave up 3 bases and J gave up 6 bases, with 9 bases separating them. This CDR3 region has 13 residues. The CDR3 here is CASSFRVINEQFF. In nucleotides, the CDR3 is TGTGCCAGCAGCTTCCGGGTGATCAATGAGCAGTTCTTC. The full variable domain, in which reference TRBV7-8 and TRBJ2-1 provide the parts outside the CDR3, is GAGVSQSPRYKVAKRGQDVALRCDPISGHVSLFWYQQALGQGPEFLTYFQNEAQLDKSGLPSDRFFAERPEGSVSTLKIQRTQQEDSAVYLCASSFRVINEQFFGPGTRLTVL.

The chain employs TRBV5-4 and TRBJ2-5; D is undetermined. Trimming shortened V by 1 base and J by 3 bases, and 10 bases separated the two germline ends. Germline CDR1 and CDR2: SGHNT and YYREEE (reference sequence). This CDR3 comprises 14 residues. CDR3 sequence (DNA): TGTGCCAGCAGCTTGAGAGGAGCGAAAGAGACCCAGTACTTC. The encoded protein is CASSLRGAKETQYF.

The chain combines TRBV19 with TRBJ2-3, with 8 bases matching TRBD1. Unmatched junction bases numbered 4, after V lost 5 bases and J lost 3 bases. This CDR3 contains 14 residues. Germline values: CDR1 LNHDA, CDR2 SQIVND (reference sequence). The CDR3 here is CASSVQGATDTQYF. The CDR3 DNA is TGTGCCAGTAGTGTCCAGGGGGCGACAGATACGCAGTATTTT.

The CDR3 reads CASSANRGGGNTIYF. CDR3 bases: TGTGCCAGCAGCGCCAACAGGGGTGGCGGAAACACCATATATTTT. J is TRBJ1-3 and V is TRBV6-5; TRBD1 matches at 7 bases. CDR3 size: 15 residues. J lost 4 bases, V lost 6 bases, and 9 bases had no gene match. Germline V lookup: CDR1 MNHEY, CDR2 SVGAGI.

This clone has a single count. This chain connects TRBV18 to TRBJ1-4; 7 bases are shared with TRBD1. The germline V gene has CDR1 KGHSH and CDR2 LQKENI. The length of the CDR3 is 19 residues. The V segment lost 6 bases and the J segment 0 bases; nucleotides outside the gene matches: 16. The CDR3 region has the DNA TGTGCCAGCTCGTTGGAACTTACAGGGGCCTCTGCAACTAATGAAAAACTGTTTTTT. Residues: CASSLELTGASATNEKLFF.

The rearrangement joins TRBV19 to TRBJ2-5; TRBD1 might be the D (6 bases). Germline V CDR1 and CDR2: LNHDA, SQIVND (reference sequence). Trimming removed 4 bases at V and 1 base at J, with 10 bases between. CDR3 length: 14 residues. Here the CDR3 reads CASSTQGIQETQYF. The CDR3 coding sequence is TGTGCCAGTAGTACGCAGGGGATCCAAGAGACCCAGTACTTC.

The rearrangement joins TRBV19 to TRBJ1-1; 10 bases are shared with TRBD1. CDR1 and CDR2 from the germline V gene are LNHDA and SQIVND (reference sequence). There are 16 residues in the CDR3. V lost 5 bases to trimming and J lost 7 bases; unmatched junction nucleotides: 13. The CDR3 DNA is TGTGCCAGTAGTCCCCCGGACAGGGGGAATTGGGTTGAAGCTTTCTTT. Translation gives CASSPPDRGNWVEAFF.

The chain recombines TRBV27 with TRBJ1-6; 9 nucleotides agree with TRBD1. V gave up 5 bases and J gave up 9 bases; unmatched junction bases: 17. The germline CDR1 and CDR2 sequences are MNHEY and SMNVEV (reference sequence). CDR3 size: 18 residues. The chain's CDR3 is CASSLRSGQGFPSSPLHF. Here the CDR3 DNA reads TGTGCCAGCAGTCTAAGGTCAGGACAGGGGTTCCCCTCTTCACCCCTCCACTTT.

The gene calls are TRBV30 and TRBJ2-3; the match to TRBD1 covers 9 bases. The ends lost 1 base at V and 4 bases at J; junction bases unmatched: 6. Germline CDR1 reads GTSNPN; CDR2 reads SVGIG (reference sequence). The CDR3 covers 15 residues. CDR3 region: CAWSGGQGPSDTQYF. The CDR3 coding sequence is TGTGCCTGGAGTGGGGGACAGGGCCCCTCAGATACGCAGTATTTT.

The gene calls are TRBV19 and TRBJ2-6; D is uncertain. The CDR3 runs 15 residues. CDR1 is LNHDA, CDR2 SQIVND, per germline (reference sequence). V lost 5 bases, J lost 1 base, and 9 bases lay in between. CDR3 in amino acids: CASSGYGSGANVLTF. The CDR3 nucleotides are TGTGCCAGTAGTGGTTACGGGTCTGGGGCCAACGTCCTGACTTTC.

The chain combines TRBV9 with TRBJ2-1; possibly TRBD2 for D (5 bases). V lost 0 bases to trimming and J lost 10 bases, with 11 bases between them. The CDR3 is made up of 13 amino acids. Germline V CDR1 and CDR2: SGDLS, YYNGEE. CDR3: CASSVAIVAEQFF. In DNA, the CDR3 is TGTGCCAGCAGCGTAGCTATAGTAGCGGAGCAGTTCTTC. The whole variable domain, filled in from reference TRBV9 and TRBJ2-1, reads DSGVTQTPKHLITATGQRVTLRCSPRSGDLSVYWYQQSLDQGLQFLIQYYNGEERAKGNILERFSAQQFPDLHSELNLSSLELGDSALYFCASSVAIVAEQFFGPGTRLTVL.

The V call is TRBV11-2, the J call TRBJ2-7, with TRBD2 matching over 10 bases. Losses at the gene ends were 4 bases for V and 1 base for J; bases not matched to a gene: 7. CDR1 and CDR2 (germline): SGHAT, FQNNGV. The CDR3 spans 16 residues. The CDR3 region has the DNA TGTGCCAGCAGCTCTCCCGAAGCGGGAGGGTCCTACGAGCAGTACTTC. Translated, it gives CASSSPEAGGSYEQYF.

This sequence joins TRBV6-2 or TRBV6-3 and TRBJ2-1; 14 nucleotides line up with TRBD2. V shed 2 bases and J 9 bases; nucleotides not matched to a gene: 12. Looked up from germline, CDR1 is MNHEY and CDR2 is SVGEGT. The CDR3 has 18 residues. The CDR3 DNA sequence: TGTGCCAGCAGTTACCCCATAGATGTCGGACTAGCGGGAGGTGAGCAGTTCTTC. Translated, it gives CASSYPIDVGLAGGEQFF.

The rearrangement joins TRBV5-4 to TRBJ2-5, with unresolved D. The CDR3 is 16 residues long. With 1 base removed from V and 2 bases from J, the gap between germline ends came to 15 bases. Germline-derived CDR1 and CDR2 are SGHNT and YYREEE (reference sequence). In DNA form, the CDR3 reads TGTGCCAGCAGCTTGTCGCCTTCAGAGAGGCAAGAGACCCAGTACTTC. Translation: CASSLSPSERQETQYF.

The rearrangement uses TRBV19 and TRBJ2-2; D may be TRBD2 (7 bases). The V end lost 5 bases, the J end lost 6 bases, and 13 bases lay between the germline ends. CDR3 length: 14 amino acids. Germline loops: CDR1 LNHDA, CDR2 SQIVND (reference sequence). This CDR3 is CASSPQGGAGELFF. The CDR3 DNA follows: TGTGCCAGTAGTCCCCAAGGGGGGGCCGGGGAGCTGTTTTTT.

This rearrangement joins TRBV29-1 to TRBJ2-6, with 9 bases lining up with TRBD1. Germline loops: CDR1 SQVTM, CDR2 ANQGSEA. The CDR3 runs 17 residues. Germline trimming cut 3 bases from V and 0 bases from J; bases unmatched to any gene: 6. The CDR3 is CSVENTGGFSGANVLTF. For the CDR3, the DNA is TGCAGCGTTGAGAACACAGGGGGCTTCTCTGGGGCCAACGTCCTGACTTTC.